This entry features one T cell receptor (beta chain) sequence. These data originate in a study of blood T cell repertoires in COVID-19. Trimming removed 1 base at V and 4 bases at J, with 8 bases between. The CDR3 totals 13 residues. Looked up from germline, CDR1 is SGHNT and CDR2 is YYREEE (reference sequence). TCRdb's table, derived via immunoSEQ multiplex PCR, lists solely in-frame clones and lacks some. The sample has 250,000 to 300,000 clones, about 88% seen once. The chain joins TRBV5-4 to TRBJ1-1; D is unclear. The source material was PBMCs or T cells enriched from blood (not recorded which). The clonotype originates from a man aged 30 to 39 with acute COVID-19. This chain's CDR3 is CASSLTVITEAFF. DNA for the CDR3: TGTGCCAGCAGCTTGACAGTCATCACTGAAGCTTTCTTT. Drawing the rest from reference TRBV5-4 and TRBJ1-1, the complete variable domain is ETGVTQSPTHLIKTRGQQVTLRCSSQSGHNTVSWYQQALGQGPQFIFQYYREEENGRGNFPPRFSGLQFPNYSSELNVNALELDDSALYLCASSLTVITEAFFGQGTRLTVV.